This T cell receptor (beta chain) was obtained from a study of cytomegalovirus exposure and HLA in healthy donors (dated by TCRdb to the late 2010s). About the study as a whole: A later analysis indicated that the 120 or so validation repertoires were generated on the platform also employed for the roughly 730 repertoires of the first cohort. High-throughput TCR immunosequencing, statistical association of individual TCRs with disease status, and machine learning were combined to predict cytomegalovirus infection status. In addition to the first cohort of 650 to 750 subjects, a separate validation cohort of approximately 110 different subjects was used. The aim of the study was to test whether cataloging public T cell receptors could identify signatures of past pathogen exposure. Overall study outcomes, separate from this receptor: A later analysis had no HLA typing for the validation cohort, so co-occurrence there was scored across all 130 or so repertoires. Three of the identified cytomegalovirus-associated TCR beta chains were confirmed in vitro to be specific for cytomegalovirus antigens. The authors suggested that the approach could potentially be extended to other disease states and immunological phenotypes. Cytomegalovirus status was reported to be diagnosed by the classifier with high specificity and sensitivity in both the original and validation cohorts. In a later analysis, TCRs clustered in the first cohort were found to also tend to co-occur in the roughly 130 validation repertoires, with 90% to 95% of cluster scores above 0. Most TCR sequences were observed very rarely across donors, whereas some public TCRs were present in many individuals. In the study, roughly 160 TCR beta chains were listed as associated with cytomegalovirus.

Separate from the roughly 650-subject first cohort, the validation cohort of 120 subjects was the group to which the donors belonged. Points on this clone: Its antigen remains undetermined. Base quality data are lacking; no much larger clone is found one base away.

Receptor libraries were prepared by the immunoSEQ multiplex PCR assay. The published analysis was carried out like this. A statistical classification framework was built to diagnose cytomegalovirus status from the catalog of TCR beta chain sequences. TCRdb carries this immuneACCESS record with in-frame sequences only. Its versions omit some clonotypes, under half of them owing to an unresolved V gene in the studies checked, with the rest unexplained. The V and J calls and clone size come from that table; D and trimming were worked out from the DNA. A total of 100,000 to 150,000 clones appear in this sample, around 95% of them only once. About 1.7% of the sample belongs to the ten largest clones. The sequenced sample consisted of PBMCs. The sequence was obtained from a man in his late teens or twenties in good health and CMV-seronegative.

The CDR3 sequence is CASRIGQMNTEAFF. At the DNA level, the sequence is TGTGCCAGTAGGATTGGACAGATGAACACTGAAGCTTTCTTT. This chain is built from TRBV19 and TRBJ1-1; the D gene is perhaps TRBD1, on 6 matching bases. The germline V gene (reference sequence) yields LNHDA for CDR1 and SQIVND for CDR2. The CDR3 sequence holds 14 residues, the cysteine and phenylalanine included. CDR3 DNA is the only sequence kept; it has 42 bases, read in frame from the first base. V drops 6 bases and J drops 0 bases, leaving 11 bases in between.